The present T cell receptor (beta chain) was sequenced within a study of cytomegalovirus exposure and HLA in healthy donors (dated by TCRdb to 2017 to 2019). For the wider study: In an earlier analysis of under 600 of the donors, under 300 Gb of sequence data and 117 million unique TCR beta sequences from roughly 200 million T cells were reported. The aim of the study was to test whether cataloging public T cell receptors could identify signatures of past pathogen exposure. The later analysis used no new phenotypic data to find candidate immune exposures, relying instead on TCR beta sequences and their occurrence across donors. Alongside the repertoire data, information on donor age, sex, ethnicity and CMV serostatus was compiled. Among the approximately 400 genotyped donors, approximately 76% belonged to the genetic ancestry cluster associated with self-reported Caucasian donors. Every repertoire in the discovery cohort had been generated on one and the same sequencing platform. A later analysis re-analyzed previously published TCR beta repertoires from several hundred donors and added high-resolution HLA genotyping to study TCR occurrence patterns. An early release covering roughly 600 HLA-typed donors comprised about 290 gigabases of sequencing data and approximately 85 million unique TCR sequences. Among about 400 genotyped donors of the cohort, an average of approximately 240,000 unique TCR beta nucleotide sequences was sequenced per donor, of which roughly 17% were non-productive. A later genetic analysis took genome-wide SNP genotypes for about 65% of the 666 donors and used that subset as a discovery cohort. The T cell repertoires of about 700 subjects were profiled by immunosequencing and related to cytomegalovirus serostatus. Class I and class II HLA loci were covered by the typing at four-digit resolution. High-throughput TCR immunosequencing, statistical association of individual TCRs with disease status, and machine learning were combined to predict cytomegalovirus infection status. To decide whether each TCR beta V gene segment behaved as functional or pseudogenic, an earlier analysis of some 600 of the donors relied on high-throughput TCR beta sequencing. Along with the 666-subject first cohort, a separate validation cohort of over a hundred different subjects was used. The number of donors typed differed by locus, with about 629-630 for A, B, C, DRB1 and DQB1, 522 for DQA1, 606 for DPA1, and around 460 for DPB1. Five DR-DQ haplotypes were treated as single units for association and clustering because of strong linkage in the cohort. Study-level results and caveats: An earlier analysis of around 600 of the donors showed that most TCR beta V segments appeared in productive rearrangements either about 87% or about 30% of the time, which broadly matched IMGT annotations. The only immune exposure information available for the cohort was CMV serostatus. According to a later analysis, TCR association rates differed among HLA loci, with DRB1 alleles showing the most associated TCRs and HLA-C alleles showing the fewest. HLA typing was unavailable for some donors at each locus, so association tests used only the typed subset. It was suggested by the authors that the approach could potentially be generalized to other disease states and immunological phenotypes. In a later genetic analysis, fewer N-insertions in productive TCRs were reported among donors in an Asian-associated ancestry cluster than the approximately 670-donor mean. Most TCR sequences were observed very rarely across donors, whereas some public TCRs were present in many individuals. In a later analysis, most CMV-associated TCR beta chains were found to appear HLA-restricted, with HLA associations seemingly driven largely by CMV exposure. The presence/absence analyses assumed that sequencing depth was roughly uniform across donors, and that assumption may not be true. A cluster of highly shared sequence variants was judged likely to be a technical artifact of the sequencing pipeline. A later analysis associated about 17,000 TCR beta sequences with specific HLA alleles at a false discovery rate of 0.05. A few of the identified cytomegalovirus-associated TCR beta chains were confirmed in vitro to be specific for cytomegalovirus antigens. In a later analysis, HLA-associated TCR beta chains showed more clonal expansion and lower generation probabilities than non-associated chains that were equally common. The earlier analysis of some 560 of the donors excluded roughly 16 rarely observed V segments, including chromosome 9 orphons, because counts were too low. Cytomegalovirus status was reported to be diagnosed by the classifier with high specificity and sensitivity in both the original and validation cohorts. A further reported finding was that TCR beta sequences accurately predicted the HLA-A and HLA-B alleles for most subjects in the first cohort. In the study, some 180 TCR beta chains were listed as associated with cytomegalovirus. The cohort was sequenced for TCR beta chains only, and without alpha or paired-chain data the features that could be detected were limited. Strong co-occurrence of HLA alleles, especially DR and DQ, made assigning TCR associations to individual alleles difficult. Linkage disequilibrium might explain the correlated functional status among segregating V segments, but an unknown experimental factor could not be ruled out. V-gene and J-gene trimming of TCR beta chains was associated with a missense DCLRE1C variant in a later genetic analysis, and the association was replicated in an independent cohort. According to a later analysis, parvovirus B19, influenza, CMV and Epstein-Barr virus appeared linked to several top co-occurrence clusters.

Preparation of the library involved the immunoSEQ multiplex PCR assay. The multiplex PCR relied on a mix of 60 forward primers for TCR Vbeta segments and 13 reverse primers for TCR Jbeta segments. The CDR3 region of rearranged TCR beta genes was amplified from genomic DNA by a multiplex PCR assay. Amplified TCR beta libraries were sequenced as 87-base-pair reads on the Illumina HiSeq System. The authors' analysis ran thus. In a later analysis, tens of millions of unique TCR beta chains were counted across the 650 to 700 repertoires, and roughly 11 million of these chains were shared by at least two donors. A nearest-neighbor algorithm error-corrected the raw reads and collapsed the reads into unique sequences, merging closely related sequences to remove PCR and sequencing errors. CDR3 sequences were aligned to IMGT reference sequences to assign V, D and J gene segments. For a sequence to be retained, a match of at least six nucleotides was required to both a V gene segment and a J gene segment. A rearrangement was called productive if the CDR3 had no stop codons and remained in frame with V and J, and every other rearrangement was called non-productive. Following IMGT convention, CDR3 was defined as the stretch from the second conserved V-encoded cysteine to the conserved J-encoded phenylalanine. The earlier analysis of roughly 590 of the donors excluded sequences that lacked an unambiguous match to a single V gene segment. An earlier analysis of about 600 of the donors called V segments functional above 56.7% productive rearrangements and segregating when the between-donor standard deviation exceeded 5%. A statistical classification framework was developed to diagnose cytomegalovirus status using the catalog of TCR beta chain sequences. V and J gene assignment, in a later analysis, came from comparing TCR nucleotide sequences with IMGT/GENE-DB human TR gene sequences. A later analysis assigned CDR3 sequences and most-parsimonious VDJ recombination scenarios with the TCRdist pipeline. In a later analysis, each TCR beta chain was defined by its CDR3 amino acid sequence together with its V-gene family, and reads without a unique V-gene family were excluded. In a later analysis, 450 to 600 highly shared, low-generation-probability nucleotide sequences were removed to address suspected cross-contamination and a sequencing artifact. In a later analysis, a clonal expansion index was calculated for each public chain from normalized within-repertoire ranks of inferred template counts. In a later analysis, generation probabilities were computed with a VDJ recombination model fitted to out-of-frame rearrangements, and the resulting probabilities were checked against IGoR. In a later analysis, hypergeometric tests were used to score TCR-TCR, TCR-HLA and TCR-CMV co-occurrence, with a repertoire-size bias correction applied to TCR pairs. To estimate false discovery rates, a later analysis permuted the HLA or CMV assignments 20 times. A later analysis grouped co-occurring TCRs with DBSCAN, adding TCRdist sequence similarity when clustering within HLA-allele-positive subsets. For co-occurrence clustering, repertoires with fewer than 30,000 or more than 120,000 public chains were excluded, along with four or five repertoires with anomalous nucleotide sharing. The table comes from immuneACCESS by way of TCRdb, which keeps in-frame sequences with V and J called. Part of the clones is missing from these tables; in studies checked, under half for an unresolved V gene and the rest for unknown reasons. That table supplies the V and J calls and clone size; D and trimming were determined from the DNA. The sample table lists 65,000 to 85,000 clones, 78% of them with a count of one. 8% to 9.5% of the sample rests with the top ten.

A word on this clone: Its antigen remains undetermined. No much larger clonotype is one base removed from it; base qualities were not supplied.

The cohort consisted of some 670 healthy bone marrow donors. Cohort members were all nominally healthy when sampled, although unrecorded immune exposures were likely present. The donor tested CMV seropositive, placing the donor among the roughly 300 seropositive members of the cohort. Every donor gave a peripheral blood sample, and the peripheral blood mononuclear cells from that sample were used for TCR beta sequencing. The Qiagen DNeasy Blood Extraction Kit was used to extract genomic DNA from the blood cell samples. Sequencing input: PBMCs. This receptor was identified in a woman aged 40 to 49 in good health and CMV-seropositive.

The DNA sequence reads TGTGCCAGTAGTACCGGGACTTTGATCCACCAAGAGACCCAGTACTTC. This codes for CASSTGTLIHQETQYF. The chain was built from TRBV19 and TRBJ2-5; D gene: possibly TRBD2, on 6 matching bases. In the germline V gene (reference sequence), CDR1 corresponds to LNHDA and CDR2 to SQIVND. The junction carries 15 bases between V and J, which are trimmed by 4 bases and 0 bases respectively. There are 16 amino acids in the CDR3, from cysteine to phenylalanine inclusive. The sequence is cut down to CDR3 DNA, 48 bases in frame from base 1.